These 32 T cell receptor beta chains were sequenced from one sample in a study of T cells in pancreatic ductal adenocarcinoma. TCRdb's copy holds only in-frame clones and misses some; the assay was immunoSEQ multiplex PCR. The sample carries around 94,000 clones, 90% to 95% recorded once. The selected patients with pancreatic ductal adenocarcinoma had surgery but no neoadjuvant therapy. Sequenced sample: PBMCs. Receptors were obtained from a human donor with pancreatic ductal adenocarcinoma.

This chain links TRBV6-1 with TRBJ2-6; D is ambiguous. CDR1 MNHNS and CDR2 SASEGT come from the germline V gene. The CDR3 has 13 amino acids. With 6 bases removed from V and 2 bases from J, the gap between germline ends came to 5 bases. The CDR3: CASSLAGANVLTF. In DNA form, the CDR3 reads TGTGCCAGCAGCTTAGCTGGGGCCAACGTCCTGACTTTC.

V usage is TRBV6-1 and J usage is TRBJ2-1, with a possible D match to TRBD1 (5 bases). Germline V gives CDR1 MNHNS, CDR2 SASEGT. Trimming removed 5 bases from V and 7 bases from J, with 9 bases in between. The CDR3 runs 12 residues. CDR3 region: CASSPQGNEQFF. CDR3 nucleotides: TGTGCCAGCAGTCCCCAGGGAAATGAGCAGTTCTTC.

This clone has just one count. The chain combines TRBV7-6 with TRBJ2-7, with 11 bases identical to TRBD2. V lost 0 bases, J lost 4 bases, and 5 bases stayed unmatched. The CDR3 contains 16 residues. In germline, CDR1 is SGHVS, CDR2 FNYEAQ. CDR3 in amino acids: CASSLATSGMGYEQYF. CDR3 nucleotides: TGTGCCAGCAGCTTAGCGACTAGCGGGATGGGATACGAGCAGTACTTC.

This chain joins TRBV18 and TRBJ2-2, with a possible D match to TRBD1 (6 bases). The V and J ends lost 6 bases and 2 bases respectively, with 13 bases between them. Germline lookup yields CDR1 KGHSH and CDR2 LQKENI. The CDR3 consists of 15 residues. The CDR3 sequence: CASSETQGNTGELFF. The CDR3 nucleotides read TGTGCCAGCTCGGAGACACAGGGAAACACCGGGGAGCTGTTTTTT. The variable domain in full, with the rest retrieved from reference TRBV18 and TRBJ2-2, is NAGVMQNPRHLVRRRGQEARLRCSPMKGHSHVYWYRQLPEEGLKFMVYLQKENIIDESGMPKERFSAEFPKEGPSILRIQQVVRGDSAAYFCASSETQGNTGELFFGEGSRLTVL.

The V and J genes are TRBV27 and TRBJ2-2; 10 bases align to TRBD1. Germline CDR1 is MNHEY and CDR2 is SMNVEV (reference sequence). V was clipped by 1 base and J by 6 bases; unmatched bases: 8. The length of the CDR3 is 17 residues. DNA for the CDR3: TGTGCCAGCAGTTTATTCCCGACAGGGGGCTCTTCCGGGGAGCTGTTTTTT. Its protein is CASSLFPTGGSSGELFF.

This rearrangement joins TRBV5-6 to TRBJ2-1, with a possible D match to TRBD2 (6 bases). Germline values: CDR1 SGHDT, CDR2 YYEEEE. The CDR3 has 11 residues. Trimming pared 7 bases from V and 5 bases from J, leaving 7 bases between. The DNA of the CDR3 is TGTGCCAGCGGACTAAACAATGAGCAGTTCTTC. As protein: CASGLNNEQFF.

The gene calls are TRBV5-1 and TRBJ2-5; D is unresolved. This CDR3 spans 13 amino acids. Germline-derived CDR1 and CDR2 are SGHRS and YFSETQ. V was shortened by 4 bases and J by 2 bases, with 9 bases between the two germline ends. CDR3 in amino acids: CASSEAAQETQYF. The CDR3, as DNA: TGCGCCAGCAGCGAGGCGGCTCAAGAGACCCAGTACTTC.

The chain joins TRBV4-1 to TRBJ2-2; D perhaps matches TRBD1 (6 bases). Germline V CDR1 and CDR2: MGHRA, YSYEKL. The CDR3 length is 16 residues. V was shortened by 1 base and J by 5 bases, with 14 bases between the two germline ends. The DNA for the CDR3 is TGCGCCAGCAGCCAAGGGATGCAGAGGGGGACCGGGGAGCTGTTTTTT. Its protein product is CASSQGMQRGTGELFF.

The count of this clone is one. The rearrangement uses TRBV7-2 and TRBJ1-2, with D possibly being TRBD1 (5 bases). Trimming cost V 4 bases and J 2 bases, with 8 bases left between them. This CDR3 has 13 amino acids. Germline V gene sequence: CDR1 SGHTA, CDR2 FQGNSA. CDR3 in amino acids: CASSSSGNYGYTF. The CDR3 DNA reads as TGTGCCAGCAGCTCCTCAGGGAACTATGGCTACACCTTC.

V is TRBV11-2 and J is TRBJ2-3; no firm D call. The CDR3 spans 13 residues. V was trimmed by 4 bases and J by 5 bases, leaving 10 bases between them. CDR1 SGHAT and CDR2 FQNNGV come from the germline V gene. CDR3 sequence: CASSSRYLDTQYF. The CDR3 nucleotides are TGTGCCAGCAGCTCCCGCTACTTAGATACGCAGTATTTT.

J is TRBJ2-2 and V is TRBV6-6; 8 nucleotides align to TRBD2. CDR1 and CDR2 from the germline V gene are MNHNY and SVGAGI (reference sequence). This CDR3 has 14 amino acids. V shed 2 bases, J shed 4 bases, and the junction held 0 bases outside the gene matches. The CDR3 here is CASSYREGTGELFF. CDR3 sequence (DNA): TGTGCCAGCAGTTACCGGGAGGGCACCGGGGAGCTGTTTTTT.

The DNA for the CDR3 is TGCGCCAGCAGCTCTGACAGGTTCGAGACCCAGTACTTC. It encodes CASSSDRFETQYF. The J gene is TRBJ2-5, the V gene TRBV5-1, with TRBD1 as a possible D gene (6 bases). The germline V gene encodes CDR1 SGHRS and CDR2 YFSETQ. The CDR3 length is 13 residues. V was cut by 3 bases and J by 5 bases, with 11 bases left in between. Full variable domain (missing parts from reference TRBV5-1 and TRBJ2-5): KAGVTQTPRYLIKTRGQQVTLSCSPISGHRSVSWYQQTPGQGLQFLFEYFSETQRNKGNFPGRFSGRQFSNSRSEMNVSTLELGDSALYLCASSSDRFETQYFGPGTRLLVL.

V is TRBV7-2 and J is TRBJ1-1; 9 nucleotides align to TRBD1. The V and J ends lost 5 bases and 3 bases, in that order; junction bases with no gene match: 4. CDR3 size: 14 residues. Germline V lookup: CDR1 SGHTA, CDR2 FQGNSA. The CDR3, as DNA: TGTGCCAGCAGCCAGGGACAGGGTTACACTGAAGCTTTCTTT. Its translation: CASSQGQGYTEAFF.

The V gene is TRBV2, the J gene TRBJ2-4, with D tentatively TRBD1 (6 bases). This CDR3 is 14 amino acids long. The V and J ends lost 6 bases and 5 bases respectively, with 14 bases between them. Germline CDR1 reads SNHLY; CDR2 reads FYNNEI. In DNA, the CDR3 is TGTGCCAGCAGCGTACAGGGTTCTGAAAACATTCAGTACTTC. It translates to CASSVQGSENIQYF.

The table lists this clone with a count of one. This rearrangement joins TRBV5-1 to TRBJ1-5; D perhaps matches TRBD1 (5 bases). Germline CDR1 and CDR2: SGHRS and YFSETQ. This CDR3 contains 14 residues. Trimming took 2 bases from V and 2 from J, leaving 8 bases between them. The CDR3 nucleotides read TGCGCCAGCAGCTTAGAAGGGGGCAATCAGCCCCAGCATTTT. This codes for CASSLEGGNQPQHF.

V usage is TRBV7-3 and J usage is TRBJ2-1, with TRBD1 matching 7 bases. The junction had 18 bases not matched to a gene; V was cut back by 1 base and J by 9 bases. The CDR3 runs 18 residues. Germline values: CDR1 SGHTA, CDR2 FQGTGA. The CDR3 DNA reads as TGTGCCAGCAGCTTAATAGCTGTGGCCGACAGGGCAGGCGGTGAGCAGTTCTTC. This codes for CASSLIAVADRAGGEQFF.

CDR3 nucleotides: TGTGCCAGTAGTATTTGGCGGGAGACGAATGAGCAGTTCTTC. It translates to CASSIWRETNEQFF. The chain combines TRBV19 with TRBJ2-1; 7 bases fit TRBD2. CDR1 and CDR2 from the germline V gene are LNHDA and SQIVND (reference sequence). The J segment lost 7 bases and the V segment lost 3 bases, leaving 6 bases of the junction unmatched. The CDR3 runs 14 residues. Looking up the rest from reference TRBV19 and TRBJ2-1 gives the full variable domain: DGGITQSPKYLFRKEGQNVTLSCEQNLNHDAMYWYRQDPGQGLRLIYYSQIVNDFQKGDIAEGYSVSREKKESFPLTVTSAQKNPTAFYLCASSIWRETNEQFFGPGTRLTVL.

The chain couples TRBV5-4 to TRBJ2-3; possibly TRBD1 for D (5 bases). Germline V gives CDR1 SGHNT, CDR2 YYREEE (reference sequence). V was clipped by 1 base and J by 0 bases, with 12 bases between them. This CDR3 comprises 16 residues. In nucleotides, the CDR3 is TGTGCCAGCAGCTTGAGTAGGGGCGCGAGCACAGATACGCAGTATTTT. Its translation is CASSLSRGASTDTQYF.

The chain combines TRBV5-4 with TRBJ2-2; 9 bases align to TRBD2. The trim removed 4 bases at V and 1 base at J, leaving 2 bases unmatched. The CDR3 consists of 15 residues. The V gene's germline CDR1 is SGHNT and CDR2 YYREEE (reference sequence). The CDR3 is CASSETSGNTGELFF. The CDR3 nucleotides read TGTGCCAGCAGCGAGACTAGCGGGAACACCGGGGAGCTGTTTTTT.

The chain links TRBV9 to TRBJ2-1, with a tentative D call TRBD2 (5 bases). The CDR3 length is 15 residues. Germline lookup yields CDR1 SGDLS and CDR2 YYNGEE. Trimming took off 4 bases at V and 5 bases at J, with 16 bases between the two ends. CDR3 DNA: TGTGCCAGCAGCCCCCAGGTTGGAGGCAACAATGAGCAGTTCTTC. Translating it yields CASSPQVGGNNEQFF.

V and J are TRBV11-2 and TRBJ2-4; perhaps TRBD2 as D (6 bases). Per germline, CDR1 SGHAT and CDR2 FQNNGV. The ends were cut back, 4 bases at V and 0 bases at J, with 22 bases in the middle. The CDR3 consists of 19 residues. CDR3 in amino acids: CASSSPRGTRVLAKNIQYF. CDR3 DNA: TGTGCCAGCAGCTCCCCGCGGGGAACGAGAGTACTAGCCAAAAACATTCAGTACTTC.

This clone was picked up a small number of times. V gene TRBV4-1 combines with J gene TRBJ2-7; 10 bases line up with TRBD2. Germline CDR1 reads MGHRA; CDR2 reads YSYEKL. The CDR3 totals 16 residues. With 5 bases clipped from V and 3 bases from J, the junction kept 10 bases outside the gene matches. CDR3 nucleotide sequence: TGCGCCAGCAGCTTTCGCGGGACTAGCGTTGGCTACGAGCAGTACTTC. This sequence encodes CASSFRGTSVGYEQYF.

The chain is built from TRBV6-1 and TRBJ1-5; 9 bases are a match to TRBD1. Per the germline V gene, CDR1 is MNHNS and CDR2 is SASEGT. V shed 6 bases and J 5 bases; nucleotides not matched to a gene: 5. The CDR3 is made up of 14 amino acids. The chain's CDR3 is CASRQGAGDQPQHF. The CDR3 DNA reads as TGTGCCAGCAGACAGGGGGCGGGTGATCAGCCCCAGCATTTT.

This clone was counted only a few times. V gene TRBV5-1 combines with J gene TRBJ1-1; D perhaps matches TRBD1 (5 bases). CDR1 and CDR2 from the germline V gene are SGHRS and YFSETQ. Deletions cut 4 bases from V and 3 bases from J, with 13 bases between. The CDR3 length is 14 residues. The CDR3 DNA is TGCGCCAGCAGCACCCCGGCGGGGGACACTGAAGCTTTCTTT. Translation gives CASSTPAGDTEAFF.

The chain combines TRBV5-8 with TRBJ1-3; the D is unclear. Germline CDR1 and CDR2: SGHTS and YDEGEE. This CDR3 contains 15 residues. V gave up 0 bases and J gave up 7 bases, with 14 bases separating them. CDR3 region: CASSLEPTTRNTIYF. In DNA, the CDR3 is TGTGCCAGCAGCTTGGAGCCGACAACTCGTAACACCATATATTTT. Filled out from reference TRBV5-8 and TRBJ1-3, the complete variable domain reads EAGVTQSPTHLIKTRGQQATLRCSPISGHTSVYWYQQALGLGLQFLLWYDEGEERNRGNFPPRFSGRQFPNYSSELNVNALELEDSALYLCASSLEPTTRNTIYFGEGSWLTVV.

The V call is TRBV6-5, the J call TRBJ2-7; 8 nucleotides align to TRBD1. CDR3 length equals 14 residues. From germline, CDR1 is MNHEY and CDR2 SVGAGI. V lost 7 bases and J lost 6; bases outside the gene matches: 11. CDR3 loop: CASTAAGGVSEQYF. Here the CDR3 DNA reads TGTGCCAGCACCGCGGCAGGGGGCGTGTCCGAGCAGTACTTC.

This clone was recorded only once. V gene TRBV6-6 combines with J gene TRBJ2-7; 12 nucleotides align to TRBD2. J was trimmed by 6 bases and V by 5 bases; bases with no gene match: 8. This CDR3 is built from 15 residues. Germline V gene sequence: CDR1 MNHNY, CDR2 SVGAGI (reference sequence). The CDR3 sequence: CASSLRLAGVGEQYF. CDR3 nucleotide sequence: TGTGCCAGCAGTCTACGACTAGCGGGAGTAGGCGAGCAGTACTTC.

The rearrangement joins TRBV5-1 to TRBJ2-7; 13 bases line up with TRBD2. V dropped 5 bases and J dropped 4; count of bases not matched to a gene: 6. The CDR3 length is 15 residues. In germline, CDR1 is SGHRS, CDR2 YFSETQ. Here the CDR3 DNA reads TGCGCCAGCAGTCCGGGGACTAGCGGGAAGTACGAGCAGTACTTC. Translated, it gives CASSPGTSGKYEQYF.

The chain has TRBV27 and TRBJ2-1; D uncertain. CDR3 length: 14 residues. V was clipped by 4 bases and J by 6 bases, with 13 bases between them. Germline V gene lookup returns CDR1 MNHEY and CDR2 SMNVEV (reference sequence). The CDR3 region is CASSSTFPLNEQFF. CDR3 nucleotides: TGTGCCAGCAGTTCCACTTTCCCCCTCAATGAGCAGTTCTTC.

A single count supports this clone. The genes are TRBV5-6 and TRBJ1-4; D is perhaps TRBD1 (5 bases). Looked up from germline, CDR1 is SGHDT and CDR2 is YYEEEE. Trimming stripped 1 base from V and 6 bases from J, with 16 bases between. This CDR3 region has 16 residues. CDR3 amino acids: CASSLNLGLSDEKLFF. The CDR3 DNA reads as TGTGCCAGCAGCTTGAATCTGGGGCTGTCGGATGAAAAACTGTTTTTT.

This sequence joins TRBV5-4 and TRBJ2-7, with TRBD1 as a possible D gene (6 bases). From germline, CDR1 is SGHNT and CDR2 YYREEE (reference sequence). The CDR3 is made up of 16 amino acids. The germline V and J ends were trimmed by 0 bases and 4 bases, with 17 bases remaining between them. As DNA, the CDR3 is TGTGCCAGCAGCTTGGGGGCGACCGGGACATTTTACGAGCAGTACTTC. Residues: CASSLGATGTFYEQYF.

The chain couples TRBV4-3 to TRBJ1-3; D is perhaps TRBD1 (6 bases). Deletions cut 4 bases from V and 2 bases from J, with 12 bases between. Germline CDR1 reads LGHNA; CDR2 reads YSLEER. The CDR3 loop spans 15 amino acids. CDR3 in amino acids: CASSRLSGAGNTIYF. The CDR3 DNA reads TGCGCCAGCAGCCGGCTTTCAGGGGCTGGAAACACCATATATTTT.